This TCR beta chain was obtained from a study of beta chain features in type 1 diabetes. Averaging approximately 110 mL, one heparinised blood draw came from each individual donor. Study-wide results and caveats: Among all four CD4+ subsets, Type 1 diabetes patients had TCRB CDR3s that were moderately but significantly shorter. VDJ junctions from patients with type 1 diabetes contained fewer insertions and more deletions. Compared to healthy donors, patients appeared to have naive, central memory and Treg TCRB repertoires that were more alike.

This clone was seen a few times. The antigen is unknown. The V and J ends lost 3 bases and 4 bases, in that order; junction bases with no gene match: 4. The length of the CDR3 is 14 residues. Germline CDR1 and CDR2: WNHNN and SYGVQD (reference sequence). Isolated RNA was reverse transcribed in full, so expressed TCRB transcripts were sequenced. Each sample of naive, central memory or regulatory T cells had, on average, roughly 3.6 million reads. TCRdb keeps only in-frame clones here, not all; method: immunoSEQ multiplex PCR. The sample has 300,000 to 400,000 clones, around 8.5% seen once; the top ten hold about 1%.

Specimen: central memory CD4+ T cells from blood. The sequence came from a man younger than 40 with type 1 diabetes. The V gene is TRBV10-1, the J gene TRBJ2-3; 7 bases align to TRBD1. In DNA, the CDR3 is TGCGCCAGCAGTGACCAGGGGGTCCCAGATACGCAGTATTTT. Translation gives CASSDQGVPDTQYF.